This TCR beta chain was identified during a study of T cell clusters in autoimmune cytopenias. Whole-study findings and limits: The cluster-lack signature was not seen for secondary cytopenia versus chronic lymphocytic leukemia.

Germline CDR1 is MNHEY and CDR2 is SVGAGI. The CDR3 consists of 16 residues. TRB was amplified by touch-down multiplex PCR, primer pools A and B combined. TCRdb processed the multiplex PCR reads again and assigns one entry to each CDR3 protein, with no DNA. The sample table sets out about 1,100 distinct CDR3 sequences. TRB amplification used around 0.25 ug of peripheral blood genomic DNA. This clonotype is large (0.1 to 1%) by frequency. Its antigen remains unidentified. The chain joins TRBV6-5 to TRBJ2-7; as DNA is missing, the TRBD2 call by TCRdb cannot be tested. The sequence was obtained from a human donor with an autoimmune cytopenia or autoimmune hepatitis (not recorded which). The specimen was peripheral blood. The CDR3 loop reads CASRGPSGVRRDEQYF.